These 5 T cell receptor beta chains originate from one sample sequenced in a study of T cell clonality in common variable immunodeficiency. Assay used: immunoSEQ multiplex PCR; TCRdb lists only in-frame clones, some missing. Altogether 55,000 to 65,000 clones were found in the sample, and no singletons occur. Sequences were obtained from peripheral blood mononuclear cells. Receptors originate from a person aged 18 to 75 in good health.

This clone was detected many times. The read ends 3 residues early relative to the CDR3; the germline J gene fills the gap. J is TRBJ1-1 and V is TRBV11-2; TRBD1 matches at 9 bases. Losses at the gene ends were 4 bases for V and 0 bases for J; bases not matched to a gene: 3. CDR1 and CDR2 (germline): SGHAT, FQNNGV. There are 15 residues in the CDR3. CDR3 DNA (partial): TGTGCCAGCAGCTATGGGGACAGGGTGAACACTGAA. Residues: CASSYGDRVNTE. The entire CDR3 sequence reads CASSYGDRVNTEAFF.

The sample holds many counts of this clone. The read is 3 residues too short to cover the CDR3 end, so that end is filled in from the germline J gene. J is TRBJ2-2 and V is TRBV20-1; weak D call: TRBD1 (5 bases). With 3 bases removed from V and 7 bases from J, the gap between germline ends came to 12 bases. Germline CDR1 is DFQATT and CDR2 is SNEGSKA (reference sequence). This CDR3 has 13 residues. CDR3 loop: CSASPQGSGELFF. The sequenced CDR3 bases are TGCAGTGCTAGCCCTCAGGGTAGCGGGGAG.

Ten or more counts support this clone. Read sequence stops 3 residues before the CDR3 end, and the germline J gene provides the missing end. Other DNA sequences in the same sample also yield this CDR3. The chain links TRBV7-9 to TRBJ2-3, with 11 bases matching TRBD2. The junction had 0 bases not matched to a gene; V was cut back by 3 bases and J by 4 bases. Germline CDR1 is SEHNR and CDR2 is FQNEAQ (reference sequence). The CDR3 length is 14 residues. The CDR3 sequence is CASSLGLAADTQYF. The sequenced part of the CDR3 DNA is TGTGCCAGCAGCTTGGGACTAGCGGCAGATACG.

This clone was recorded many times. Read sequence stops 3 residues before the CDR3 end, and the germline J gene provides the missing end. The chain carries TRBV20-1 and TRBJ1-1; possibly TRBD1 for D (6 bases). Germline values: CDR1 DFQATT, CDR2 SNEGSKA (reference sequence). V lost 4 bases and J 5 bases, leaving 17 bases between the germline ends. CDR3 length: 14 amino acids. The CDR3 bases that were read are TGCAGTGCTATCGATGTGGGGGCAGGTACTGAA. It is translated as CSAIDVGAGTE. The whole CDR3 region reads CSAIDVGAGTEAFF.

Concerning this clone: The CDR3 goes on 3 residues after the read ends, and that part is filled in from the germline J gene. The rearrangement links TRBV20-1 to TRBJ1-3; a weak D match, TRBD1 (5 bases). Trimming took 0 bases from V and 4 from J, leaving 10 bases between them. CDR3 length equals 14 residues. Germline loops: CDR1 DFQATT, CDR2 SNEGSKA (reference sequence). The sequenced part of the CDR3 DNA is TGCAGTGCTAGAGATAACAAGGGGGGAAACACC. This sequence encodes CSARDNKGGNT. The full CDR3 protein is CSARDNKGGNTIYF.